These T cell receptor beta chains were read from a single sample in a study of spatial heterogeneity in lung cancer. One entry per CDR3 protein, called by TCRdb with MiXCR from the 5' RACE reads. Seen here are 11,000 or so distinct CDR3 sequences, about 12% observed once, and the top ten hold approximately 39%. Material: lung tumor tissue, obtained at surgery. Every receptor here comes from a male donor with early-stage non-small cell lung cancer. The CDR3 runs from the conserved cysteine through the conserved F or W. The order of the fields is D gene, V gene, J gene, clone size, CDR3 protein, CDR3 DNA. The D gene is left open where the match is weak. Rows may omit the clone size; those that give it use once, few, many or a size class.

D: TRBD1; V: TRBV4-3; J: TRBJ1-5; size: few; CDR3: CASSQGEDRGYQPQHF; DNA: TGCGCCAGCAGCCAGGGTGAGGACAGGGGTTACCAGCCCCAGCATTTT
D: -; V: TRBV28; J: TRBJ1-2; size: few; CDR3: CASSQPRVGNYGYTF; DNA: TGTGCCAGCAGCCAACCTAGGGTCGGTAACTATGGCTACACCTTC
D: -; V: TRBV24-1; J: TRBJ1-2; size: many; CDR3: CATLAGPGYGYTF; DNA: TGTGCCACCTTAGCCGGTCCGGGCTATGGCTACACCTTC
D: -; V: TRBV7-9; J: TRBJ2-5; size: few; CDR3: CASKLGVETQYF; DNA: TGTGCCAGCAAACTAGGGGTTGAGACCCAGTACTTC
D: -; V: TRBV7-2; J: TRBJ2-4; size: many; CDR3: CASSPGSQMSGIQYF; DNA: TGTGCCAGCAGCCCAGGGTCTCAGATGTCAGGCATTCAGTACTTC
D: -; V: TRBV7-9; J: TRBJ2-3; size: -; CDR3: CASSLARGDYTDTQYF; DNA: TGTGCCAGCAGCTTAGCTCGGGGAGACTACACAGATACGCAGTATTTT
D: TRBD1; V: TRBV11-3; J: TRBJ2-1; size: few; CDR3: CASSNTGDNEQFF; DNA: TGTGCCAGCAGCAATACAGGGGACAATGAGCAGTTCTTC
D: TRBD1; V: TRBV20-1; J: TRBJ1-6; size: -; CDR3: CSARPDRRNSPLHF; DNA: TGCAGTGCTAGACCGGACAGGAGAAATTCACCCCTCCACTTT
D: -; V: TRBV7-8; J: TRBJ2-1; size: -; CDR3: CASSLGGPNYNEQFF; DNA: TGTGCCAGCAGCTTGGGGGGCCCAAACTATAATGAGCAGTTCTTC
D: TRBD2; V: TRBV4-3; J: TRBJ2-4; size: many; CDR3: CASSQARGDVDIQYF; DNA: TGCGCCAGCAGCCAAGCTCGGGGGGACGTGGACATTCAGTACTTC
D: -; V: TRBV5-5; J: TRBJ1-2; size: few; CDR3: CASSLGGQDLYGYTF; DNA: TGTGCCAGCAGCTTAGGGGGACAAGATCTCTATGGCTACACCTTC
D: -; V: TRBV29-1; J: TRBJ2-3; size: -; CDR3: CSVELGSHTDTQYF; DNA: TGCAGCGTTGAACTAGGCAGTCACACAGATACGCAGTATTTT
D: -; V: TRBV11-2; J: TRBJ1-1; size: few; CDR3: CASSKTIEAFF; DNA: TGTGCCAGCAGCAAGACCATTGAAGCTTTCTTT
D: -; V: TRBV4-3; J: TRBJ2-3; size: many; CDR3: CASSPSFADTQYF; DNA: TGCGCCAGCAGCCCAAGCTTCGCAGATACGCAGTATTTT
D: TRBD2; V: TRBV5-4; J: TRBJ2-1; size: -; CDR3: CASSWELAGQGEQFF; DNA: TGTGCCAGCAGCTGGGAATTAGCGGGTCAAGGTGAGCAGTTCTTC
D: -; V: TRBV7-2; J: TRBJ1-6; size: -; CDR3: CARRDIFHF; DNA: TGTGCCAGACGGGACATTTTCCACTTT
D: TRBD1; V: TRBV6-5; J: TRBJ1-5; size: -; CDR3: CASRPQYRGRNQPQHF; DNA: TGTGCCAGCAGGCCTCAGTACAGGGGGAGAAATCAGCCCCAGCATTTT
D: -; V: TRBV7-2; J: TRBJ2-1; size: -; CDR3: CASSQQGNEQFF; DNA: TGTGCCAGCAGCCAACAGGGCAATGAGCAGTTCTTC
D: -; V: TRBV6-1; J: TRBJ1-1; size: few; CDR3: CASSEVPTYWRAFF; DNA: TGTGCCAGCAGTGAGGTCCCGACATATTGGAGAGCTTTCTTT
D: -; V: TRBV2; J: TRBJ1-2; size: few; CDR3: CASTRGPASRSGYTF; DNA: TGTGCCAGCACCCGGGGCCCTGCTTCAAGAAGTGGCTACACCTTC
D: -; V: TRBV7-8; J: TRBJ2-7; size: -; CDR3: CASSSDNYEQYF; DNA: TGTGCCAGCAGCTCAGACAACTACGAGCAGTACTTC
D: -; V: TRBV30; J: TRBJ1-6; size: few; CDR3: CAWSGGGPWDNSPLHF; DNA: TGTGCCTGGAGTGGTGGCGGGCCTTGGGATAATTCACCCCTCCACTTT
D: TRBD2; V: TRBV7-6; J: TRBJ2-5; size: few; CDR3: CASRGPLLAGSKETQYF; DNA: TGTGCCAGCAGGGGTCCGCTACTAGCGGGATCGAAAGAGACCCAGTACTTC
D: -; V: TRBV10-3; J: TRBJ2-1; size: -; CDR3: CAISDPTRYNEQFF; DNA: TGTGCCATCAGTGACCCGACCCGCTACAATGAGCAGTTCTTC
D: -; V: TRBV5-1; J: TRBJ2-5; size: -; CDR3: CASSLVQPQETQYF; DNA: TGCGCCAGCAGCTTGGTCCAGCCCCAAGAGACCCAGTACTTC
D: -; V: TRBV20-1; J: TRBJ2-1; size: few; CDR3: CSATGTRTYNEQFF; DNA: TGCAGTGCTACAGGGACTCGGACCTACAATGAGCAGTTCTTC
D: -; V: TRBV5-1; J: TRBJ2-7; size: few; CDR3: CASSSTGTQTYEQYF; DNA: TGCGCCAGCAGCTCTACCGGGACACAGACCTACGAGCAGTACTTC
D: -; V: TRBV7-7; J: TRBJ1-3; size: -; CDR3: CASSLGPASGNTIYF; DNA: TGTGCTAGCAGCTTAGGGCCAGCCTCTGGAAACACCATATATTTT
D: -; V: TRBV27; J: TRBJ1-2; size: medium-sized; CDR3: CASSLSPGAPYGYTF; DNA: TGTGCCAGCAGTTTATCTCCTGGAGCTCCCTATGGCTACACCTTC
D: -; V: TRBV2; J: TRBJ1-6; size: many; CDR3: CASRRGSGGGNSPLHF; DNA: TGTGCCAGCAGAAGAGGGTCTGGGGGCGGGAACTCACCCCTCCACTTT
D: -; V: TRBV5-1; J: TRBJ2-5; size: medium-sized; CDR3: CASSFIRDGDQETQYF; DNA: TGCGCCAGCAGCTTTATCAGGGACGGCGACCAAGAGACCCAGTACTTC
D: -; V: TRBV6-1; J: TRBJ1-1; size: -; CDR3: CASSDRVTEAFF; DNA: TGTGCCAGCAGTGATCGGGTTACTGAAGCTTTCTTT
D: TRBD1; V: TRBV7-7; J: TRBJ2-5; size: many; CDR3: CASSLGQGQETQYF; DNA: TGTGCTAGCAGCCTCGGACAGGGCCAAGAGACCCAGTACTTC
D: TRBD1; V: TRBV11-3; J: TRBJ2-2; size: -; CDR3: CASSPGQGGTGELFF; DNA: TGTGCCAGCAGCCCCGGACAGGGGGGCACCGGGGAGCTGTTTTTT
D: -; V: TRBV20-1; J: TRBJ2-5; size: many; CDR3: CSAKLGGQETQYF; DNA: TGCAGTGCTAAGTTGGGGGGCCAAGAGACCCAGTACTTC
D: -; V: TRBV7-7; J: TRBJ1-5; size: medium-sized; CDR3: CASSSSGQSLSNQPQHF; DNA: TGTGCTAGCAGCTCATCAGGACAGAGTCTTAGCAATCAGCCCCAGCATTTT
D: TRBD1; V: TRBV11-3; J: TRBJ2-1; size: -; CDR3: CASSYGQGKNEQFF; DNA: TGTGCCAGCAGCTACGGACAGGGAAAGAATGAGCAGTTCTTC
D: -; V: TRBV20-1; J: TRBJ1-2; size: -; CDR3: CSARDPRREGYTF; DNA: TGCAGTGCTAGAGATCCCCGCAGGGAAGGCTACACCTTC
D: -; V: TRBV3-1; J: TRBJ2-7; size: -; CDR3: CASSQDLGFYEQYF; DNA: TGTGCCAGCAGCCAAGATTTGGGTTTCTACGAGCAGTACTTC
D: TRBD1; V: TRBV12-3/TRBV12-4; J: TRBJ2-4; size: few; CDR3: CASSWAGGADYKNIQYF; DNA: TGTGCCAGCAGTTGGGCAGGGGGCGCCGATTACAAAAACATTCAGTACTTC
D: TRBD1; V: TRBV5-1; J: TRBJ1-1; size: -; CDR3: CASSLGDRAEAFF; DNA: TGCGCCAGCAGCTTGGGTGACAGGGCTGAAGCTTTCTTT